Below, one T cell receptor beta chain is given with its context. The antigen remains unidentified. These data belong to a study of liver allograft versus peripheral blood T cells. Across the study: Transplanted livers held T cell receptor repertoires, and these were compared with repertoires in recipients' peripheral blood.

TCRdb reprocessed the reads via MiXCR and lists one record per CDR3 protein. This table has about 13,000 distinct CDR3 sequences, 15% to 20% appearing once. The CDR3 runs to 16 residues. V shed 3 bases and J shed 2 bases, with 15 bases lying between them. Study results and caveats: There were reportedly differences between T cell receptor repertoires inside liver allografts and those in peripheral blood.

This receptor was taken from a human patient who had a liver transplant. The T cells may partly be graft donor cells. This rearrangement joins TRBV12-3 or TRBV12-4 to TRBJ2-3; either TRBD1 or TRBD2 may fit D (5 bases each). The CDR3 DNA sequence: TGTGCCAGCAGTTTCCTCCGGGGCGGGTTCACAGATACGCAGTATTTT. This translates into CASSFLRGGFTDTQYF.